Below are 25 T cell receptor beta chains sequenced from a single sample in a study of cytomegalovirus exposure and HLA in healthy donors (dated by TCRdb to 2015 to 2018). The library was produced with the immunoSEQ multiplex PCR assay. For the multiplex PCR, a mixture combining 60 forward primers for TCR Vbeta segments and 13 reverse primers for TCR Jbeta segments was used. Drawn from immuneACCESS, this table holds only the in-frame rearrangements with V and J called that TCRdb kept. Clones are partly lost; checked studies trace under half to an unresolved V gene and leave the rest unexplained. This sample is represented by about 120,000 clones; around 77% of them were singletons. About 3.9% of the sample comes from the top ten. Specimen: PBMCs. The receptor set was obtained from a human donor in good health.

This clone was detected once. The V gene is TRBV19, the J gene TRBJ2-3; 7 positions match TRBD1. V trimming: 7 bases; J trimming: 0 bases; junction bases outside the gene matches: 7. There are 15 residues in the CDR3. In germline, CDR1 is LNHDA, CDR2 SQIVND (reference sequence). The CDR3 DNA reads as TGTGCCAGTACCAGGGGGACGTCTAGCACAGATACGCAGTATTTT. This gives the protein CASTRGTSSTDTQYF.

V gene TRBV4-2 combines with J gene TRBJ2-7; 7 bases align to TRBD2. V shed 1 base and J 5 bases; nucleotides not matched to a gene: 8. CDR1 is LGHNA and CDR2 is YNFKEQ in the germline V gene. The CDR3 runs to 15 residues. The DNA for the CDR3 is TGTGCCAGCAGCCAAGCCGCGGCGGGGGAGAACGAGCAGTACTTC. This gives the protein CASSQAAAGENEQYF.

CDR3 amino acids: CASSYSDNTYQPQHF. CDR3 in DNA: TGTGCCAGCAGTTACTCTGACAACACCTATCAGCCCCAGCATTTT. The J gene is TRBJ1-5, the V gene TRBV6-6; no clear D gene. The CDR3 consists of 15 residues. The V end lost 0 bases, the J end lost 5 bases, and 11 bases lay between the germline ends. CDR1 is MNHNY and CDR2 is SVGAGI in the germline V gene (reference sequence).

The chain has TRBV5-6 and TRBJ2-1; tentatively, D is TRBD1 (6 bases). The V and J ends lost 2 bases and 6 bases respectively, with 15 bases between them. The CDR3 sequence is 15 residues long. Germline values: CDR1 SGHDT, CDR2 YYEEEE. CDR3 sequence (DNA): TGTGCCAGCAGCTTCACAGGGACCCGGAGCAATGAGCAGTTCTTC. Translation gives CASSFTGTRSNEQFF.

The V call is TRBV10-1, the J call TRBJ2-5, with TRBD1 as a possible D gene (6 bases). CDR1 and CDR2 (germline): WNHNN, SYGVQD (reference sequence). The CDR3 contains 13 residues. V lost 1 base and J lost 5, with 8 bases in between. Written as DNA, the CDR3 is TGCGCCAGCAGTGAGTTGAGGGGGGAGACCCAGTACTTC. The encoded protein is CASSELRGETQYF.

The chain links TRBV5-5 to TRBJ1-6; TRBD1 matches 7 bases. Looked up from germline, CDR1 is SGHKS and CDR2 is YYEKEE (reference sequence). V shed 3 bases and J 6 bases; nucleotides not matched to a gene: 3. The CDR3 consists of 14 residues. The CDR3 sequence is CASSSRDSNSPLHF. For the CDR3, the DNA is TGTGCCAGCAGCTCCCGGGACAGTAATTCACCCCTCCACTTT.

CDR3 amino acids: CSVASFSYMNTEAFF. CDR3 sequence (DNA): TGCAGCGTTGCCTCCTTCAGTTACATGAACACTGAAGCTTTCTTT. J is TRBJ1-1 and V is TRBV29-1; no clear D. This CDR3 is built from 15 residues. V was clipped by 4 bases and J by 0 bases, with 15 bases between them. Germline V gene data show CDR1 as SQVTM and CDR2 as ANQGSEA.

This rearrangement joins TRBV25-1 to TRBJ2-7; D remains unclear. CDR3 length: 14 residues. The V end was cut by 0 bases, the J end by 2 bases, with 8 bases between. Germline CDR1 reads MGHDK; CDR2 reads SYGVNS. The CDR3 DNA follows: TGTGCCAGCAGTGAATATGAACGGGCCTACGAGCAGTACTTC. Translating gives CASSEYERAYEQYF.

The chain joins TRBV7-8 to TRBJ2-3; 7 positions match TRBD2. V trimming: 5 bases; J trimming: 2 bases; junction bases outside the gene matches: 7. The germline gives CDR1 SGHVS, CDR2 FQNEAQ. This CDR3 is 15 amino acids long. CDR3 sequence (DNA): TGTGCCAGCAGCCCGGGCGGGGGACTCACAGATACGCAGTATTTT. Its protein product is CASSPGGGLTDTQYF.

The rearrangement uses TRBV25-1 and TRBJ1-5; D is perhaps TRBD1 (5 bases). In germline, CDR1 is MGHDK, CDR2 SYGVNS. V was pared by 4 bases and J by 2 bases, with 6 bases between. The CDR3 spans 13 residues. The CDR3 sequence: CASSGGGNQPQHF. In DNA form, the CDR3 reads TGTGCCAGCAGTGGGGGGGGCAATCAGCCCCAGCATTTT.

The sample holds a few counts of this clone. The chain has TRBV11-2 and TRBJ1-5, with TRBD1 as a possible D gene (5 bases). Germline lookup yields CDR1 SGHAT and CDR2 FQNNGV. The V end lost 4 bases, the J end lost 2 bases, and 12 bases lay between the germline ends. The CDR3 contains 15 residues. CDR3 loop: CASSSAGGGNQPQHF. CDR3 coding DNA: TGTGCCAGCAGCTCCGCGGGGGGAGGCAATCAGCCCCAGCATTTT.

In its sample, this clone was seen a few times. The rearrangement uses TRBV6-4 and TRBJ2-1; 14 bases are a match to TRBD2. The length of the CDR3 is 14 residues. Trimming cost V 2 bases and J 11 bases; bases outside gene matches: 2. Germline CDR1 MRHNA, CDR2 SNTAGT. The CDR3 reads CASSDGLAGGQQFF. DNA for the CDR3: TGTGCCAGCAGTGACGGACTAGCGGGAGGACAGCAGTTCTTC.

This clone turned up a few times. The V call is TRBV19, the J call TRBJ2-7, with TRBD1 matching over 8 bases. Germline V gene sequence: CDR1 LNHDA, CDR2 SQIVND (reference sequence). J lost 0 bases, V lost 4 bases, and 5 bases had no gene match. The CDR3 is made up of 15 amino acids. The CDR3 here is CASSTDGTGSYEQYF. As DNA, the CDR3 is TGTGCCAGTAGTACCGATGGGACAGGCTCCTACGAGCAGTACTTC.

The V call is TRBV28, the J call TRBJ1-6, with TRBD1 matching 9 bases. This CDR3 region has 16 residues. After removal of 5 bases from V and 2 bases from J, the junction contained 4 bases not matched to a gene. Germline CDR1 is MDHEN and CDR2 is SYDVKM. The CDR3 loop reads CASSAGQGTYNSPLHF. The CDR3 DNA is TGTGCCAGCAGTGCGGGACAGGGAACCTATAATTCACCCCTCCACTTT.

J is TRBJ2-5 and V is TRBV5-1, with 7 positions matching TRBD2. Germline-derived CDR1 and CDR2 are SGHRS and YFSETQ. The CDR3 is made up of 15 amino acids. The V gene end was trimmed by 4 bases and the J gene end by 4 bases; junction bases not matched to a gene: 10. CDR3 sequence (DNA): TGCGCCAGCAGCCCCGCTTCCAGCGGGATAGAGACCCAGTACTTC. This encodes CASSPASSGIETQYF.

The V gene is TRBV5-1, the J gene TRBJ2-1, with 13 bases aligning to TRBD2. The junction had 1 base not matched to a gene; V was cut back by 4 bases and J by 0 bases. The CDR3 is 16 residues long. Germline assignment: CDR1 SGHRS and CDR2 YFSETQ. The CDR3, as DNA: TGCGCCAGCAGCCGGACTAGCGGGAGCTCCTACAATGAGCAGTTCTTC. It yields the protein CASSRTSGSSYNEQFF.

The rearrangement links TRBV6-1 to TRBJ1-1; TRBD1 matches at 7 bases. CDR1 MNHNS and CDR2 SASEGT come from the germline V gene. V was clipped by 6 bases and J by 3 bases; unmatched bases: 7. The CDR3 loop spans 14 amino acids. The CDR3 here is CASRVGQTYTEAFF. CDR3 coding DNA: TGTGCCAGCAGGGTGGGACAGACATACACTGAAGCTTTCTTT.

The V gene is TRBV18, the J gene TRBJ1-3, with 7 bases lining up with TRBD1. The CDR3 runs 19 residues. V was clipped by 3 bases and J by 0 bases; unmatched bases: 14. The germline V gene encodes CDR1 KGHSH and CDR2 LQKENI. The CDR3 region is CASSPKTGTERSSGNTIYF. The CDR3, as DNA: TGTGCCAGCTCACCGAAAACCGGGACAGAGAGAAGCTCTGGAAACACCATATATTTT.

A single count supports this clone. The chain employs TRBV10-2 and TRBJ2-5; a weak D match, TRBD2 (7 bases). The J call may be wrong; the DNA end is better matched by TRBJ2-7. Germline V gene data show CDR1 as WSHSY and CDR2 as SAAADI. This CDR3 has 14 residues. The CDR3 bases are TGCGCCAGCGGGGGGGGCGGGACCTCCTACGAGCAGTACTTC. Translated, it gives CASGGGGTSYEQYF.

This chain joins TRBV27 and TRBJ2-2, with 13 bases fitting TRBD2. This CDR3 spans 19 amino acids. Germline CDR1 MNHEY, CDR2 SMNVEV (reference sequence). The J segment lost 4 bases and the V segment lost 3 bases, leaving 11 bases of the junction unmatched. The CDR3 region has the DNA TGTGCCAGCAGTTTCCTTGGACTAGCGGGAGAGGGTAGCACCGGGGAGCTGTTTTTT. Translated, it gives CASSFLGLAGEGSTGELFF.

J is TRBJ2-2 and V is TRBV6-5; D may be TRBD1 (5 bases). Germline loops: CDR1 MNHEY, CDR2 SVGAGI. Between the trimmed V and J ends, which lost 0 bases and 1 base, there was a span of 9 bases. This CDR3 spans 16 amino acids. CDR3: CASSYSGPRNTGELFF. The CDR3 nucleotides read TGTGCCAGCAGTTACTCGGGGCCCAGGAACACCGGGGAGCTGTTTTTT.

The chain combines TRBV7-6 with TRBJ2-7; 7 bases fit TRBD2. V was pared by 0 bases and J by 2 bases, with 4 bases of the junction left unmatched. The CDR3 extends over 15 amino acids. Germline V gene sequence: CDR1 SGHVS, CDR2 FNYEAQ. The DNA for the CDR3 is TGTGCCAGCAGCTTAGCCCAGCGGGGCCCCTACGAGCAGTACTTC. The encoded protein is CASSLAQRGPYEQYF.

The V call is TRBV6-1, the J call TRBJ1-5, with unresolved D. Trimming removed 7 bases at V and 6 bases at J, with 19 bases between. The CDR3 runs to 15 residues. CDR1 and CDR2 from the germline V gene are MNHNS and SASEGT. In DNA, the CDR3 is TGTGCCAGCATAAAAGATCCCGGGAGGCTTCAGCCCCAGCATTTT. Encoded protein: CASIKDPGRLQPQHF.

The rearrangement uses TRBV27 and TRBJ1-2; a possible D gene is TRBD1 (5 bases). From germline, CDR1 is MNHEY and CDR2 SMNVEV (reference sequence). The CDR3 spans 19 residues. V was cut by 6 bases and J by 8 bases, with 34 bases left in between. CDR3 in amino acids: CASSRDPTGTTVPLGGYTF. CDR3 sequence (DNA): TGTGCCAGCAGCCGTGACCCTACAGGTACGACTGTCCCGTTAGGAGGCTACACCTTC.

Only one count was recorded for this clone. This rearrangement joins TRBV7-2 to TRBJ2-5, with D maybe TRBD2 (6 bases). Germline loops: CDR1 SGHTA, CDR2 FQGNSA. The CDR3 loop spans 14 amino acids. V shed 5 bases and J shed 5 bases, with 15 bases lying between them. Here the CDR3 reads CASSGGTGWETQYF. The CDR3, as DNA: TGTGCCAGCAGCGGCGGGACCGGGTGGGAGACCCAGTACTTC.